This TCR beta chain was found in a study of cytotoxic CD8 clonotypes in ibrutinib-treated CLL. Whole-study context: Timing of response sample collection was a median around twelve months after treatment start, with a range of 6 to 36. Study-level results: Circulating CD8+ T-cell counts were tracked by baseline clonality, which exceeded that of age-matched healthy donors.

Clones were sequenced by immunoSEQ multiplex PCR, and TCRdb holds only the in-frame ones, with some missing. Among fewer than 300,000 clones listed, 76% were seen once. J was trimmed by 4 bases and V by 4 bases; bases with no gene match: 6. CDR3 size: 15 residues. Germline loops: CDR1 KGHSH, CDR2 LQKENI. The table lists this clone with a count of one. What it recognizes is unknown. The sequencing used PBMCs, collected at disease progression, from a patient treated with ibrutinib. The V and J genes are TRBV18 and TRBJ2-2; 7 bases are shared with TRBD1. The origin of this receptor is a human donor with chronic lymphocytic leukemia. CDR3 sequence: CASSRDSTTTGELFF. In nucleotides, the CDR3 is TGTGCCAGCTCACGGGACAGTACTACCACCGGGGAGCTGTTTTTT. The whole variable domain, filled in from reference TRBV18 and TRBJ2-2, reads NAGVMQNPRHLVRRRGQEARLRCSPMKGHSHVYWYRQLPEEGLKFMVYLQKENIIDESGMPKERFSAEFPKEGPSILRIQQVVRGDSAAYFCASSRDSTTTGELFFGEGSRLTVL.